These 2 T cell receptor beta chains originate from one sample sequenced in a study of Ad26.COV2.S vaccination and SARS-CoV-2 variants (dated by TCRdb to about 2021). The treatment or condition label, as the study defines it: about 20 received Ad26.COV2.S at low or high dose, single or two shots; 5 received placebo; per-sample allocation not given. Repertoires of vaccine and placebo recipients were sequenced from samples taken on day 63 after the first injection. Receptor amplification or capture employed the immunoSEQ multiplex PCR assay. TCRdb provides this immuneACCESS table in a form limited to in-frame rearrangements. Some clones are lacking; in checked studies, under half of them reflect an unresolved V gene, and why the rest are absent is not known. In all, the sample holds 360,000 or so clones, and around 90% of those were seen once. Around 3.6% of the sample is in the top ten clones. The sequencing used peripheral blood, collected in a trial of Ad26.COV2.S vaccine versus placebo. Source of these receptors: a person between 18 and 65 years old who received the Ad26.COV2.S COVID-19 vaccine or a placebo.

CDR3 DNA sequence: TGTGCCAGCAGCTTAATGACGGATCATAAAGAGACCCAGTACTTC. Translated, it gives CASSLMTDHKETQYF. The J gene is TRBJ2-5, the V gene TRBV11-2; D is uncertain. V lost 2 bases to trimming and J lost 3 bases, with 13 bases between them. The CDR3 is made up of 15 amino acids. CDR1 is SGHAT and CDR2 is FQNNGV in the germline V gene.

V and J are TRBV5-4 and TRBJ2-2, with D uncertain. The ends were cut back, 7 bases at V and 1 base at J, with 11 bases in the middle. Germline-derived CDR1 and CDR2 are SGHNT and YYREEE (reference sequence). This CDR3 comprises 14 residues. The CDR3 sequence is CASLLAENTGELFF. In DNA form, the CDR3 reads TGTGCCAGCCTCCTGGCGGAGAACACCGGGGAGCTGTTTTTT.